Listed below are T cell receptor beta chains from one sample, sequenced in a study of control samples from healthy donors and cancer patients. The protocol was immunoSEQ multiplex PCR, while the TCRdb copy is restricted to in-frame clones and leaves out a portion. The profile shows approximately 65,000 clones, approximately 89% of them singletons. The sample was PBMCs. Receptors originate from a man aged 55 to 69 with lung cancer. Each CDR3 is given with its conserved first and last residue. The order of the fields is clone size, V gene, D gene, J gene, CDR3 DNA, CDR3 protein. D genes are given only for firm matches. Rows give clone size only sometimes, using once, few, many, or a class for an expanded clone.

-	TRBV6-4	-	TRBJ2-1	TGTGCCAGCGCTCCTGGTTACAGCTCCTACAATGAGCAGTTCTTC	CASAPGYSSYNEQFF
-	TRBV6-2/TRBV6-3	-	TRBJ1-5	TGTGCCAGCAGTTACTCGGCGGGGTTGGGTCGGCCCCAGCATTTT	CASSYSAGLGRPQHF
-	TRBV18	-	TRBJ1-2	TGTGCCAGCTCACCAGACGGAAGTACGGGCTACACCTTC	CASSPDGSTGYTF
-	TRBV5-6	TRBD2	TRBJ2-3	TGTGCCAGCAGCCAAATTAGCGGGGTCTCGGGGCATTTT	CASSQISGVSGHF
-	TRBV20-1	TRBD2	TRBJ2-5	TGCAGTGCTAGTTCTGCGGGGGGGCTAGAGACCCAGTACTTC	CSASSAGGLETQYF
-	TRBV9	-	TRBJ1-5	TGTGCCAGTGGGACGGATAGCAATCAGCCCCAGCATTTT	CASGTDSNQPQHF
-	TRBV11-1	TRBD1	TRBJ2-7	TGTGCCAGCAGGGGGACAGGGGGAATCTACGAGCAGTACTTC	CASRGTGGIYEQYF
-	TRBV11-2	-	TRBJ2-5	TGTGCCAGCAGCCCGAACCAAGAGACCCAGTACTTC	CASSPNQETQYF
few	TRBV7-9	TRBD2	TRBJ2-5	TGTGCCAGCAGCTCCGCCATAGCGGGGGAAATTGGTGAGACCCAGTACTTC	CASSSAIAGEIGETQYF
-	TRBV4-1	-	TRBJ1-1	TGCGCCAGCAGCTCGGAGAAGAACACTGAAGCTTTCTTT	CASSSEKNTEAFF
-	TRBV7-3	TRBD2	TRBJ2-5	TGTGCCAGCAGCTTAACGCCTAGCGGGGGCTCAATTGAGACCCAGTACTTC	CASSLTPSGGSIETQYF
-	TRBV7-3	-	TRBJ2-6	TGTGCCAGCAGCTTTACAGGGCCTGGGGCCAACGTCCTGACTTTC	CASSFTGPGANVLTF
-	TRBV30	-	TRBJ2-7	TGTGCCTGGAGAGACAGGCATTCCTACGAGCAGTACTTC	CAWRDRHSYEQYF
-	TRBV5-8	TRBD2	TRBJ2-3	TGTGCCAGCAGCTCCGGGACTAGCTTAGGCACAGATACGCAGTATTTT	CASSSGTSLGTDTQYF
-	TRBV27	TRBD1	TRBJ1-6	TGTGCCAGCAGACTTTTGGGGGGACAGGGTAAAAATTCACCCCTCCACTTT	CASRLLGGQGKNSPLHF
-	TRBV5-1	-	TRBJ2-3	TGCGCCAGCAGCTTGAACAGGGTTGGCACAGATACGCAGTATTTT	CASSLNRVGTDTQYF
-	TRBV30	-	TRBJ2-5	TGTGCCTGGAGTAGACAGCTTCAAGAGACCCAGTACTTC	CAWSRQLQETQYF
-	TRBV5-6	TRBD1	TRBJ1-2	TGTGCCAGCAGAGGGAAGACAGGGACAAGTGTCTACACCTTC	CASRGKTGTSVYTF
-	TRBV7-2	-	TRBJ2-5	TGTGCCAGCAGCCCAGGGCTCCAAGAGACCCAGTACTTC	CASSPGLQETQYF
-	TRBV5-1	-	TRBJ1-6	TGCGCCAGCAGCTCGGAGGCCAAAGGTCCAATGGATTCACCCCTCCACTTT	CASSSEAKGPMDSPLHF
once	TRBV11-3	-	TRBJ2-5	TGTGCCAGCAGCGACAGGTTCCAGTACCAAGAGACCCAGTACTTC	CASSDRFQYQETQYF
-	TRBV27	-	TRBJ2-7	TGTGCCAGCAGTTACGGTCAGACGCCCGGGTACGAGCAGTACTTC	CASSYGQTPGYEQYF
-	TRBV2	TRBD1	TRBJ2-3	TGTGCCAGCAGGCGGGACAGGGAGGATACGCAGTATTTT	CASRRDREDTQYF
-	TRBV30	TRBD1	TRBJ2-2	TGTGCCTGGACATCAGGGGGATATGCCGGGGAGCTGTTTTTT	CAWTSGGYAGELFF
few	TRBV9	TRBD1	TRBJ1-2	TGTGCCAGCAGCCCTTCGCCGGACAGGTCCTATGGCTACACCTTC	CASSPSPDRSYGYTF
-	TRBV10-3	-	TRBJ2-5	TGTGCCATCAGTGAGTCGAGGGGATTTGGCGAGACCCAGTACTTC	CAISESRGFGETQYF
-	TRBV3-1/TRBV3-2	-	TRBJ2-5	TGTGCCAGCAGCCTTGGGGGTTTCCAAGAGACCCAGTACTTC	CASSLGGFQETQYF
-	TRBV7-9	TRBD2	TRBJ2-3	TGTGCCAGCAGCTTATTAGCGGGGGTGTCAACAGATACGCAGTATTTT	CASSLLAGVSTDTQYF
-	TRBV3-1/TRBV3-2	-	TRBJ2-5	TGTGCCAGCAGCCAAGTCCGGTCAGAGACCCAGTACTTC	CASSQVRSETQYF
-	TRBV19	-	TRBJ2-2	TGTGCCAGTAGTCTTCCGTTTGCGGCCGGGGAGCTGTTTTTT	CASSLPFAAGELFF
-	TRBV6-5	-	TRBJ2-1	TGTGCCAGCAGTTACTCTCCCCAGGGTCCCTACAATGAGCAGTTCTTC	CASSYSPQGPYNEQFF
few	TRBV10-2	TRBD1	TRBJ2-1	TGCGCCAGCAGTGAGGCGGGACAGGGGGTTGAGCAGTTCTTC	CASSEAGQGVEQFF
-	TRBV5-4	-	TRBJ2-3	TGTGCCAGCAGCTTGGAGGAGGGCACAGATACGCAGTATTTT	CASSLEEGTDTQYF
once	TRBV7-3	-	TRBJ1-1	TGTGCCAGCAGCTTTTACGGGACATCGGATGAAGCTTTCTTT	CASSFYGTSDEAFF